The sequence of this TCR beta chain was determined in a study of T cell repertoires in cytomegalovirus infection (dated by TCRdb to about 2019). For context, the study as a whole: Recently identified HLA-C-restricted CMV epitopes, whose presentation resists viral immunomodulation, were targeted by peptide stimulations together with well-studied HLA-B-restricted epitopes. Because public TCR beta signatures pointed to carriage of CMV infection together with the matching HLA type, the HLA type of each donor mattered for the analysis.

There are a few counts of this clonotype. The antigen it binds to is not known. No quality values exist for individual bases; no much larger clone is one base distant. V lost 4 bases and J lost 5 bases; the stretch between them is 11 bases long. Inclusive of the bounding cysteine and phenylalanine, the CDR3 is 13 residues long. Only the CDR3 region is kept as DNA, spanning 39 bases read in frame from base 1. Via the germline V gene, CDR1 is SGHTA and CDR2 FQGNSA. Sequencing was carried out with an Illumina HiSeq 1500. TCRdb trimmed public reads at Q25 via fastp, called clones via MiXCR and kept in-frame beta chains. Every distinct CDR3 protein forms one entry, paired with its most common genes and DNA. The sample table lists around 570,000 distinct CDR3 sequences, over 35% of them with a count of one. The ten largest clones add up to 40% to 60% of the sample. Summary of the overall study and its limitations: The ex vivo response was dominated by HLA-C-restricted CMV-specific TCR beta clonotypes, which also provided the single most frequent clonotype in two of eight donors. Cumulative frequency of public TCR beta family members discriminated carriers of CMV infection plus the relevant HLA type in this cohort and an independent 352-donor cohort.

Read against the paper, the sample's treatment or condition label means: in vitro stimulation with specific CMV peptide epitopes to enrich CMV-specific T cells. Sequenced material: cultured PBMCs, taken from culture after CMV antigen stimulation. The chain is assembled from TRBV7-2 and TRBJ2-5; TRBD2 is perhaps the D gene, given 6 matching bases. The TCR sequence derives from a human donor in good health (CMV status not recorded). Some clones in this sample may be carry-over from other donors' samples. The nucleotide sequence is TGTGCCAGCAGCTCGTCTAGCGCGGAGACCCAGTACTTC. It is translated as CASSSSSAETQYF.